These T cell receptor beta chains were read from a single sample in a study of blood T cell repertoires in COVID-19. Sequencing was performed with immunoSEQ multiplex PCR; in TCRdb, only in-frame clones are kept and a portion is missing. Of about 69,000 clones listed, about four fifths were seen once; the top ten hold roughly 50%. The sample consisted of peripheral blood. These receptors originate from a human donor in a cohort sampled during active COVID-19. CDR3s include the opening cysteine and the closing phenylalanine or tryptophan.

j_gene,v_gene,CDR3aa
TRBJ1-3,TRBV15,CATSRDTDSRRGNTIYF
TRBJ2-2,TRBV19,CASSGLAERVSNTGELFF
TRBJ2-5,TRBV7-9,CASSPPYRIGETQYF
TRBJ2-5,TRBV18,CASSPQRETETQYF
TRBJ2-7,TRBV28,CASSSPGQNVNEQYF
TRBJ1-2,TRBV27,CASSFREGHGYTF
TRBJ2-1,TRBV3-1/TRBV3-2,CASSQDPSGGFNEQFF
TRBJ2-7,TRBV27,CASSLTGQNSYEQYF
TRBJ2-2,TRBV2,CASTRAGDTGELFF
TRBJ2-1,TRBV5-1,CASSQGQGRNEQFF
TRBJ1-6,TRBV6-4,CASSPGTGGNSPLHF
TRBJ1-5,TRBV30,CAWKDRGRGQPQHF
TRBJ1-3,TRBV2,CASDEDRGPGNTIYF
TRBJ2-7,TRBV5-1,CASSEQGIYEQYF
TRBJ1-5,TRBV19,CASSKGQGGYSNQPQHF
TRBJ2-3,TRBV5-1,CASSYGLAGVDTQYF
TRBJ2-7,TRBV19,CASSLSRDSSHEQYF
TRBJ2-5,TRBV5-1,CASSSDRGGETQYF
TRBJ2-7,TRBV7-2,CASSLSLAGGSYEQYF
TRBJ2-4,TRBV5-5,CASSVNSSRYAKNIQYF
TRBJ2-7,TRBV6-6,CASRPGTGDEQYF
TRBJ2-5,TRBV5-4,CASSRRAGETQYF
TRBJ2-7,TRBV19,CASSITWGGTVEQYF
TRBJ1-1,TRBV27,CASSLAGQGNTEAFF
TRBJ1-5,TRBV28,CASRSDRGNQPQHF
TRBJ1-6,TRBV18,CASSPMTQGDSPLHF
TRBJ2-6,TRBV5-1,CASSSGSGANVLTF
TRBJ1-3,TRBV12-3/TRBV12-4,CASSFVSGNTIYF
TRBJ1-5,TRBV19,CASSTGSNQPQHF
TRBJ1-1,TRBV12-3/TRBV12-4,CASSLQGGAEAFF
TRBJ2-1,TRBV20-1,CSASLGTTNEQFF
TRBJ2-5,TRBV2,CASSELSGGGETQYF
TRBJ2-3,TRBV6-5,CASSYSGGIVADTQYF
TRBJ2-3,TRBV28,CASSPLVGGRTDTQYF
TRBJ2-3,TRBV6-6,CASSYGRTGSTDTQYF
TRBJ2-7,TRBV7-9,CASSSRRTSGTYEQYF
TRBJ1-2,TRBV27,CASRRDGYTF
TRBJ1-5,TRBV3-1/TRBV3-2,CASSQAGVSNQPQHF
TRBJ2-7,TRBV21-1,CASSMAGFYEQYF
TRBJ2-2,TRBV2,CASKKGTDTGELFF
TRBJ1-4,TRBV25-1,CASSEKGAGGEKLFF
TRBJ1-6,TRBV10-1,CASKAGQNSPLHF
TRBJ2-1,TRBV5-4,CASSSSGNSYNEQFF
TRBJ2-1,TRBV5-1,CASSLTLASGNEQFF
TRBJ2-7,TRBV18,CASSPQSVGAYEQYF
TRBJ1-1,TRBV5-4,CASSYRGTEAFF
TRBJ2-7,TRBV5-1,CASATGGASYEQYF
TRBJ1-1,TRBV3-1/TRBV3-2,CASSQDLGQGTEAFF